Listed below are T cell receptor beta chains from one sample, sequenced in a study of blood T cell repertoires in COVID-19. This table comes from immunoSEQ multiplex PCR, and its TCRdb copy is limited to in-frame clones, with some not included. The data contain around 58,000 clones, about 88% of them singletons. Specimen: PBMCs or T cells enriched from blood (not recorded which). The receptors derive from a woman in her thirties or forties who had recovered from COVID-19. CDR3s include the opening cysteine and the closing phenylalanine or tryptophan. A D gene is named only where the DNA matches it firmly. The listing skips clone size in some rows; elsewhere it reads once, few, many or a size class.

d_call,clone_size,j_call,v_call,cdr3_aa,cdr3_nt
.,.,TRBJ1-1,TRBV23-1,CASSRLPSGGRGSVAFF,TGCGCCAGCAGTCGATTGCCCAGTGGGGGGAGGGGTTCGGTCGCTTTCTTT
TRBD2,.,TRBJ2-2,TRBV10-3,CAISEAAGGPGELFF,TGTGCCATCAGTGAAGCAGCGGGGGGGCCCGGGGAGCTGTTTTTT
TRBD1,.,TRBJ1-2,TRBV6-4,CASSDSRRTGRRGTYGYTF,TGTGCCAGCAGTGACTCAAGACGGACAGGGAGAAGGGGAACCTATGGCTACACCTTC
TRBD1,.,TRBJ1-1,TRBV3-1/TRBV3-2,CASSSGTGGTEAFF,TGTGCCAGCAGCTCGGGGACAGGGGGCACTGAAGCTTTCTTT
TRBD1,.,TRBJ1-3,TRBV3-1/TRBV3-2,CASSRGQGGNTIYF,TGTGCCAGCAGTCGCGGACAGGGAGGAAACACCATATATTTT
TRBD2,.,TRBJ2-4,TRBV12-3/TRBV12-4,CASSLGGPGRDF,TGTGCCAGCAGTTTAGGGGGACCTGGGAGGGACTTC
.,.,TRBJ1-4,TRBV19,CASSSGGPRATNEKLFF,TGTGCCAGTAGTTCGGGGGGACCTAGAGCAACTAATGAAAAACTGTTTTTT
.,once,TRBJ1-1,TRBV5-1,CASSLVYRGNTEAFF,TGCGCCAGCAGCTTGGTTTACCGGGGGAACACTGAAGCTTTCTTT
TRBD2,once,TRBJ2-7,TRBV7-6,CASSLGAGGLYEQYF,TGTGCCAGCAGCTTAGGTGCGGGGGGCCTCTACGAGCAGTACTTC
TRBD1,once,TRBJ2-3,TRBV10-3,CATRQGGTDTQYF,TGTGCCACCCGACAGGGCGGCACAGATACGCAGTATTTT
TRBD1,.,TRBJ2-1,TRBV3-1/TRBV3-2,CASSQDRGQGNLAGFF,TGTGCCAGCAGCCAAGATCGAGGACAGGGGAACCTCGCCGGGTTCTTC
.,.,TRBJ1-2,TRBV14,CASSQGQGISYGYTF,TGTGCCAGCAGCCAAGGTCAGGGGATCAGCTATGGCTACACCTTC
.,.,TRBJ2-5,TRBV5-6,CASSRRLLGQETQYF,TGTGCCAGCAGCCGCCGATTACTAGGCCAAGAGACCCAGTACTTC
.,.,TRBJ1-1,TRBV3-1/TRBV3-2,CASSPGMAPEAFF,TGTGCCAGCAGCCCAGGAATGGCCCCTGAAGCTTTCTTT
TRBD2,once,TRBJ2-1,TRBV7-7,CASSLELAGGYNEQFF,TGTGCCAGCAGCTTAGAGTTAGCGGGGGGATACAATGAGCAGTTCTTC
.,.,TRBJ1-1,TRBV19,CASSIPGSMNTEAFF,TGTGCCAGTAGTATACCTGGGAGTATGAACACTGAAGCTTTCTTT
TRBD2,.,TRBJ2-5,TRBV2,CASRRLAGALQETQYF,TGTGCCAGCAGGAGACTAGCGGGGGCTCTCCAAGAGACCCAGTACTTC
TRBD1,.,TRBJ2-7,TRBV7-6,CASSLWTGYGYEQYF,TGTGCCAGCAGCTTATGGACAGGGTACGGCTACGAGCAGTACTTC
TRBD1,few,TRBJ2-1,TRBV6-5,CASTDPGQGTRQFF,TGTGCCAGCACCGACCCCGGACAGGGGACGCGGCAGTTCTTC
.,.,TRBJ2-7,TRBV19,CASSIKASPTYEQYF,TGTGCCAGTAGTATAAAAGCCTCACCTACCTACGAGCAGTACTTC
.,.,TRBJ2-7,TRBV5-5,CASSRVGGVNYEQYF,TGTGCCAGCAGCCGTGTGGGGGGAGTTAACTACGAGCAGTACTTC
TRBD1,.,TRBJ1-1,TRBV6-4,CATMDREGTEAFF,TGTGCCACTATGGACAGGGAGGGGACTGAAGCTTTCTTT
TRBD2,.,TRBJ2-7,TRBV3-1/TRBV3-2,CASSQDLTGGLEQYF,TGTGCCAGCAGCCAAGATTTAACGGGGGGGCTCGAGCAGTACTTC
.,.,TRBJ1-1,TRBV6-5,CASRFTGANTEAFF,TGTGCCAGCAGGTTCACAGGAGCGAACACTGAAGCTTTCTTT
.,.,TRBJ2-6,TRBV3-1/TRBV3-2,CASSQEGGAGGLFSGANVLTF,TGTGCCAGCAGCCAAGAAGGCGGGGCAGGTGGTTTATTCTCTGGGGCCAACGTCCTGACTTTC
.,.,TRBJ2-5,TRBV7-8,CASSTDIHKSHQETQYF,TGTGCCAGCAGCACGGACATACACAAATCTCACCAAGAGACCCAGTACTTC
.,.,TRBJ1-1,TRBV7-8,CASSLAQWNTEAFF,TGTGCCAGCAGCTTAGCGCAGTGGAACACTGAAGCTTTCTTT
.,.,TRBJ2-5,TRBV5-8,CASSFDELPRRSQETQYF,TGTGCCAGCAGCTTTGATGAGCTCCCGAGGAGGTCCCAAGAGACCCAGTACTTC
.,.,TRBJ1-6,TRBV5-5,CASSFALQGRNSPLHF,TGTGCCAGCAGCTTTGCCTTGCAGGGCCGTAATTCACCCCTCCACTTT
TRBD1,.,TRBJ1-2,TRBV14,CASSRDRGPGYTF,TGTGCCAGCAGCCGGGACAGGGGGCCTGGCTACACCTTC
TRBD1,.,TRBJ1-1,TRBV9,CASSSRGDRGSTEAFF,TGTGCCAGCAGCTCACGAGGGGACAGGGGGTCCACTGAAGCTTTCTTT
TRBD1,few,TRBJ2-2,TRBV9,CASSAGQGRDTGELFF,TGTGCCAGCAGCGCCGGACAGGGAAGAGATACCGGGGAGCTGTTTTTT
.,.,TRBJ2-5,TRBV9,CASSSSRETQYF,TGTGCCAGCAGCAGCTCCCGGGAGACCCAGTACTTC
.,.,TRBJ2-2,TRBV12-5,CASAPGGATGELFF,TGTGCTAGTGCCCCGGGCGGGGCCACCGGGGAGCTGTTTTTT
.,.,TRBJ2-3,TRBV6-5,CATSGPWVDTQYF,TGTGCTACCTCAGGGCCGTGGGTGGATACGCAGTATTTT
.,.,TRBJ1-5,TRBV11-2,CASSHDGGINQPQHF,TGTGCCAGCAGCCATGACGGGGGGATCAATCAGCCCCAGCATTTT
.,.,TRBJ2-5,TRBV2,CASIGQAGTQYF,TGTGCCAGCATAGGGCAGGCGGGGACCCAGTACTTC
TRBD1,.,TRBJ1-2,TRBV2,CASRQGDYTF,TGTGCCAGCAGACAGGGGGACTACACCTTC
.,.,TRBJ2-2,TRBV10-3,CAISESGGGGGTGELFF,TGTGCCATCAGTGAGTCGGGCGGGGGCGGCGGCACCGGGGAGCTGTTTTTT
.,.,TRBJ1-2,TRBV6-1,CASSEARGSGYTF,TGTGCCAGCAGTGAAGCGCGAGGGAGCGGCTACACCTTC